This T cell receptor beta chain was profiled in a study of identifying expanded T cells in peripheral blood. Details on this clone: At the DNA level, this CDR3 is encoded by other sequences in the same sample as well.

Collection occurred without any documented infections or immune events in donors. Here immunoSEQ multiplex PCR was the method, and the copy in TCRdb shows in-frame clones only, minus some. The sample consists of tens of thousands of clones, 80% to 90% of them appearing once. V lost 0 bases and J lost 6, with 11 bases in between. CDR1 is MRHNA and CDR2 is SNTAGT in the germline V gene. The CDR3 consists of 15 residues. The V call is TRBV6-4, the J call TRBJ2-2; D is perhaps TRBD1 or TRBD2 (6 bases each). The origin of this receptor is a person aged 18 to 75 in good health. Sequenced input: blood. CDR3 in amino acids: CASSDSLGGSGELFF. CDR3 nucleotide sequence: TGTGCCAGCAGTGACTCCCTCGGGGGCTCCGGGGAGCTGTTTTTT.